These T cell receptor beta chains were read from a single sample in a study of beta chain features in type 1 diabetes. Produced via immunoSEQ multiplex PCR; TCRdb's table is partial and in-frame only. The sample records under 150,000 clones, 9% being singletons. Source material: central memory CD4+ T cells from blood. The receptor set was obtained from a man aged 25-45 years with type 1 diabetes. Both conserved end residues are part of each CDR3. A D gene is named only where the DNA matches it firmly. The size field is filled for only some rows; it gives once, few, many or a size class.

D gene,V gene,clone size,J gene,CDR3 protein,CDR3 DNA
NA,TRBV28,NA,TRBJ2-7,CASGVQMEQYF,TGTGCCAGCGGAGTCCAGATGGAGCAGTACTTC
TRBD2,TRBV9,few,TRBJ2-1,CASSVTTTSLDEQFF,TGTGCCAGCAGCGTTACCACGACTAGCCTTGATGAGCAGTTCTTC
NA,TRBV5-6,NA,TRBJ2-5,CASSLGPSQYF,TGTGCCAGCAGCTTGGGGCCCTCCCAGTACTTC
NA,TRBV11-3,NA,TRBJ2-3,CASSPGGTATDTQYF,TGTGCCAGCAGCCCGGGCGGGACCGCCACAGATACGCAGTATTTT
TRBD1,TRBV28,NA,TRBJ1-5,CASSSIQQGKGNQPQHF,TGTGCCAGCAGTTCTATTCAACAGGGGAAGGGCAATCAGCCCCAGCATTTT
NA,TRBV4-1,NA,TRBJ2-5,CASSPAGFQETQYF,TGCGCCAGCAGCCCAGCAGGGTTCCAAGAGACCCAGTACTTC
TRBD1,TRBV5-1,NA,TRBJ2-7,CASSLQGGGYSYEQYF,TGCGCCAGCAGCTTGCAAGGGGGCGGTTACTCCTACGAGCAGTACTTC
NA,TRBV5-1,NA,TRBJ2-3,CASSLGVSPDTQYF,TGCGCCAGCAGCTTGGGCGTATCCCCAGATACGCAGTATTTT
NA,TRBV27,NA,TRBJ1-1,CASSLNSETEAFF,TGTGCCAGCAGTTTGAATTCGGAGACTGAAGCTTTCTTT
TRBD2,TRBV7-9,NA,TRBJ2-7,CASSFSGAYEQYF,TGTGCCAGCAGCTTTAGCGGGGCCTACGAGCAGTACTTC
NA,TRBV14,few,TRBJ1-2,CASKSDGGFRGYTF,TGTGCCAGCAAGTCAGACGGAGGGTTCCGGGGCTACACCTTC
NA,TRBV5-1,few,TRBJ1-2,CASSLDGENYGYTF,TGCGCCAGCTCTCTGGACGGGGAAAACTATGGCTACACCTTC
TRBD2,TRBV4-3,NA,TRBJ2-1,CASSQDQASGGFNEQFF,TGCGCCAGCAGCCAAGATCAGGCGAGCGGGGGGTTCAATGAGCAGTTCTTC
TRBD1,TRBV6-5,few,TRBJ2-7,CASRRREDRGPYF,TGTGCCAGCAGACGTAGGGAGGACAGGGGGCCGTACTTC
TRBD2,TRBV25-1,NA,TRBJ2-7,CASSSGGNSYEQYF,TGTGCCAGCAGTAGCGGGGGGAACTCCTACGAGCAGTACTTC
TRBD2,TRBV19,NA,TRBJ2-3,CASQTSGGGTDTQYF,TGTGCCAGTCAAACTAGCGGGGGCGGCACAGATACGCAGTATTTT
NA,TRBV5-4,NA,TRBJ2-5,CASSSATSRVEETQYF,TGTGCCAGCAGCTCGGCGACTAGTAGAGTAGAGGAGACCCAGTACTTC
NA,TRBV7-6,many,TRBJ2-7,CASSSTSYEQYF,TGTGCCAGCAGCTCAACATCCTACGAGCAGTACTTC
NA,TRBV5-1,few,TRBJ2-1,CASSLEGPGLYNEQFF,TGCGCCAGCAGCTTGGAGGGGCCAGGTCTCTACAATGAGCAGTTCTTC
NA,TRBV30,NA,TRBJ1-6,CAWSDGQSFNSPLHF,TGTGCCTGGAGCGACGGACAGAGTTTTAATTCACCCCTCCACTTT
TRBD1,TRBV28,few,TRBJ2-7,CASVSTTGDYEQYF,TGTGCCAGCGTTTCTACGACAGGGGATTACGAGCAGTACTTC